This T cell receptor (beta chain) was identified in a study of cytomegalovirus exposure and HLA in healthy donors. Concerning this clone itself: What it binds is unknown.

This PCR relied on a set of 60 Vbeta primers and 13 Jbeta primers. Sequencing used immunoSEQ multiplex PCR; TCRdb keeps in-frame clones, though not all of them. The sample has more than 140,000 clones, 60% to 80% seen once. Germline CDR1 and CDR2: SGHNT and YYREEE (reference sequence). Trimming at V came to 4 bases and at J to 3 bases, leaving 10 bases not matched to a gene. CDR3 length: 16 amino acids. General observations from the study: Researchers counted around 150 TCR beta chains as cytomegalovirus-associated. The HLA-A and HLA-B alleles of most subjects were reportedly predicted accurately from TCR beta sequences. While the bulk of TCR sequences proved rare, some public TCRs turned up in many donors.

V usage is TRBV5-4 and J usage is TRBJ2-7; TRBD2 aligns across 10 bases. Sequencing was carried out using PBMCs. The source is a male donor in good health and CMV-seronegative. The CDR3 DNA reads TGTGCCAGCAGCCGACCTCCGGGACTAGCGAGCTACGAGCAGTACTTC. It specifies CASSRPPGLASYEQYF.